This T cell receptor beta chain was retrieved from a study of blood T cell repertoires in COVID-19. The table came from immunoSEQ multiplex PCR; TCRdb's copy has only in-frame clones and leaves some out. The sample carries around 150,000 clones, around 82% recorded once. The CDR3 is 14 residues long. Germline V gene lookup returns CDR1 MNHEY and CDR2 SVGAGI. V gave up 6 bases and J gave up 1 base; unmatched junction bases: 5. The V and J genes are TRBV6-5 and TRBJ1-1; 7 bases fit TRBD1. Sample: peripheral blood. The clonotype originates from a woman in her thirties or forties with COVID-19, enrolled during active disease. The CDR3: CASRLGQANTEAFF. In DNA, the CDR3 is TGTGCCAGCAGACTTGGACAGGCGAACACTGAAGCTTTCTTT.